The entry that follows covers one TCR beta chain sequence. The ends were cut back, 1 base at V and 4 bases at J, with 14 bases in the middle. Per germline, CDR1 LNHNV and CDR2 YYDKDF (reference sequence). The CDR3 is made up of 15 amino acids. Sequencing was performed with immunoSEQ multiplex PCR; in TCRdb, only in-frame clones are kept and a portion is missing. Here the sample spans over 1.4 million clones, roughly 96% being singletons. This record belongs to a study of shared clonotypes between healthy human individuals. This sequence joins TRBV15 and TRBJ2-7, with TRBD1 as a possible D gene (6 bases). The sequence came from a man aged 25-45 years in good health. The sequenced sample was naive CD4+ T cells sorted from blood. Subset meaning: CD45RA+ positively selected. This CDR3 reads CATSRGQGGSYEQYF. The DNA of the CDR3 is TGTGCCACCAGCAGAGGGCAAGGGGGTTCATACGAGCAGTACTTC. Full variable domain (rest looked up from reference TRBV15 and TRBJ2-7): DAMVIQNPRYQVTQFGKPVTLSCSQTLNHNVMYWYQQKSSQAPKLLFHYYDKDFNNEADTPDNFQSRRPNTSFCFLDIRSPGLGDTAMYLCATSRGQGGSYEQYFGPGTRLTVT.